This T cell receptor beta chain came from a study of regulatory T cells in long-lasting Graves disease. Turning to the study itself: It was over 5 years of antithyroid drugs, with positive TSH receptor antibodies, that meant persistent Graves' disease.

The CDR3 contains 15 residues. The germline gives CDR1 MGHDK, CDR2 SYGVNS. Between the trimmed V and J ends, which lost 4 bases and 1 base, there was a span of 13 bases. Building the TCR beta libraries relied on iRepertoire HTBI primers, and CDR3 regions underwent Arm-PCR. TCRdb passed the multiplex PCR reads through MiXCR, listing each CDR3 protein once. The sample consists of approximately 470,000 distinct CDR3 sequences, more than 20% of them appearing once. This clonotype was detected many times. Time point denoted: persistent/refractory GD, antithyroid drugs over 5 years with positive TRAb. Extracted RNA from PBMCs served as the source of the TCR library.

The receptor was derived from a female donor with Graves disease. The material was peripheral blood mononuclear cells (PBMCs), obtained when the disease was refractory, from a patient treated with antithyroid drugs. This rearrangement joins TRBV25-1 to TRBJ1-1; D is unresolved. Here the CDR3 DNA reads TGTGCCAGCAGTGGGATGGTCGGGAGGAACACTGAAGCTTTCTTT. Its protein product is CASSGMVGRNTEAFF.